This passage covers 23 T cell receptor beta chains from one sample sequenced in a study of human T cells and chemical hapten exposure (TCRdb year 2021). The protocol used for the library was RACE. The listed sequencing device is NextSeq 500. Starting from the raw public reads, TCRdb applied fastp trimming at Q25, assembled clones with MiXCR and retained in-frame beta chains. Each entry is one CDR3 protein sequence, shown with its most common DNA and genes. The sample profile shows 150,000 to 200,000 distinct CDR3 sequences; around 30% of them were found once. The top ten clones comprise approximately 3% of the sample. The meaning of the sample's time point label: pre-sensitization, week 0. What this sample's treatment or condition label stands for: therapeutic diphenylcyclopropenone sensitization with weekly scalp DPC. This sample comprised whole blood, obtained in connection with sensitization to the hapten diphenylcyclopropenone (DPC). The receptors shown here come from a woman in her thirties with alopecia areata. Some clones in this sample may be carry-over from other donors' samples.

The V call is TRBV6-1, the J call TRBJ2-6, with a weak D call TRBD2 (6 bases). This CDR3 spans 15 amino acids. V dropped 7 bases and J dropped 1 base, with 11 bases sitting between them. Germline V gives CDR1 MNHNS, CDR2 SASEGT. Here the CDR3 reads CASIGGGSGANVLTF. The CDR3 DNA reads TGTGCCAGCATTGGGGGAGGATCTGGGGCCAACGTCCTGACTTTC.

This clonotype was seen only a few times. Likely a read error: the CDR3 ends without its conserved phenylalanine or tryptophan. It is unclear where the CDR3 begins or ends on the DNA, so no DNA is shown, and the CDR3 is as TCRdb lists it. The V and J genes are TRBV4-3 and TRBJ2-7; the D call of TRBD1 is as the table states it, not checked on the DNA. The CDR3 contains 13 residues when both ends are counted. CDR1 and CDR2 (germline): LGHNA, YSLEER. CDR3 region: CASSQDDPGTVAT.

The chain links TRBV12-3 or TRBV12-4 to TRBJ2-2; maybe TRBD2 (6 bases). Trimming removed 3 bases from V and 10 bases from J, with 12 bases in between. This CDR3 region has 13 residues. This CDR3 reads CASSFIGGEELFF. CDR3 in DNA: TGTGCCAGCAGTTTTATAGGCGGGGAGGAGCTGTTTTTT.

This clonotype was recorded a few times. This chain links TRBV29-1 with TRBJ1-2; possible D gene TRBD1, 5 bases. This CDR3 is 11 amino acids long. Germline V gives CDR1 SQVTM, CDR2 ANQGSEA. V was shortened by 4 bases and J by 7 bases, with 10 bases between the two germline ends. CDR3 region: CSVVGGAGYTF. The CDR3 DNA reads as TGCAGCGTTGTAGGTGGGGCTGGCTACACCTTC.

This clonotype showed up just a few times. The CDR3 sequence is CASSPRLDSTDTQYF. Here the CDR3 DNA reads TGTGCCAGCAGTCCCCGTTTGGATAGCACAGATACGCAGTATTTT. This chain joins TRBV27 and TRBJ2-3; no definite D call. This CDR3 has 15 residues. Trimming cost V 5 bases and J 0 bases, with 12 bases left between them. CDR1 and CDR2 from the germline V gene are MNHEY and SMNVEV (reference sequence).

V and J are TRBV28 and TRBJ1-2; tentatively, D is TRBD1 (5 bases). The CDR3 loop spans 15 amino acids. Germline CDR1 MDHEN, CDR2 SYDVKM. The V gene lost 2 bases and the J gene lost 0 bases, with 10 bases spanning the gap. As DNA, the CDR3 is TGTGCCAGCAGTTTACAGGGACCATCTAACTATGGCTACACCTTC. Translating it yields CASSLQGPSNYGYTF.

This clonotype was counted a few times. V and J are TRBV28 and TRBJ1-5, with D uncertain. The CDR3 has 12 residues. V was shortened by 3 bases and J by 4 bases, with 4 bases between the two germline ends. CDR1 and CDR2 (germline): MDHEN, SYDVKM. CDR3 protein: CASSLRNQPQHF. The CDR3 DNA is TGTGCCAGCAGTTTGAGGAATCAGCCCCAGCATTTT.

This clonotype occurred a few times. This chain links TRBV5-1 with TRBJ2-7, with D perhaps matching TRBD1 (7 bases). Trimming cost V 0 bases and J 5 bases, with 12 bases left between them. The CDR3 has 14 amino acids. CDR1 is SGHRS, CDR2 YFSETQ, per germline. The CDR3 loop reads CASSLETGRHEQYF. In DNA form, the CDR3 reads TGCGCCAGCAGCTTGGAGACAGGGAGGCACGAGCAGTACTTC.

This clonotype was detected only a few times. The V gene is TRBV7-2, the J gene TRBJ2-7; 9 bases fit TRBD2. From germline, CDR1 is SGHTA and CDR2 FQGNSA. This CDR3 is 16 amino acids long. V lost 1 base to trimming and J lost 0 bases; unmatched junction nucleotides: 4. The CDR3 bases are TGTGCCAGCAGCTTAGTCGGCGGGAGGGCCTCCTACGAGCAGTACTTC. Protein product: CASSLVGGRASYEQYF. Filled out from reference TRBV7-2 and TRBJ2-7, the complete variable domain reads GAGVSQSPSNKVTEKGKDVELRCDPISGHTALYWYRQSLGQGLEFLIYFQGNSAPDKSGLPSDRFSAERTGGSVSTLTIQRTQQEDSAVYLCASSLVGGRASYEQYFGPGTRLTVT.

The chain combines TRBV20-1 with TRBJ1-5; no reliable D call. Germline CDR1 is DFQATT and CDR2 is SNEGSKA (reference sequence). With 0 bases removed from V and 1 base from J, the gap between germline ends came to 10 bases. The CDR3 totals 15 residues. The CDR3 DNA follows: TGCAGTGCTAGAGAATGGAGGAAGAGCAATCAGCCCCAGCATTTT. Translation: CSAREWRKSNQPQHF.

V is TRBV29-1 and J is TRBJ2-1; D is perhaps TRBD1 or TRBD2 (5 bases each). Trimming pared 7 bases from V and 10 bases from J, leaving 23 bases between. CDR1 is SQVTM and CDR2 is ANQGSEA in the germline V gene. CDR3 length equals 14 residues. This chain's CDR3 is CSANPGTRPMEQFF. The CDR3 DNA reads TGCAGCGCAAACCCCGGGACCCGCCCAATGGAGCAGTTCTTC.

V is TRBV28 and J is TRBJ1-2; D call uncertain. The CDR3 sequence is 14 residues long. Germline CDR1 MDHEN, CDR2 SYDVKM. V lost 6 bases, J lost 4 bases, and 15 bases lay in between. The CDR3 DNA reads as TGTGCCAGCAGGCCGGGAGGGAGGGTCTATGGCTACACCTTC. It translates to CASRPGGRVYGYTF.

The chain couples TRBV5-1 to TRBJ2-3; TRBD2 is a possible D gene (7 bases). CDR3 length equals 15 residues. Germline CDR1 is SGHRS and CDR2 is YFSETQ. V lost 4 bases to trimming and J lost 4 bases, with 16 bases between them. CDR3 nucleotide sequence: TGCGCCAGCAGCCCAGGAGGGGGAGGGGCAGATACGCAGTATTTT. Its translation: CASSPGGGGADTQYF.

The chain carries TRBV2 and TRBJ2-3; possible D gene TRBD1, 5 bases. CDR1 is SNHLY and CDR2 is FYNNEI in the germline V gene. Trimming shortened V by 6 bases and J by 4 bases, and 14 bases separated the two germline ends. CDR3 size: 14 residues. CDR3 sequence: CASRSNRIADTQYF. CDR3 nucleotide sequence: TGTGCCAGCAGATCGAACAGGATCGCAGATACGCAGTATTTT.

This clonotype showed up just a few times. V is TRBV28 and J is TRBJ2-5; 8 bases match TRBD1. V gave up 2 bases and J gave up 3 bases; unmatched junction bases: 5. CDR1 and CDR2 (germline): MDHEN, SYDVKM. The CDR3 is 15 residues long. The CDR3 loop is CASSLPPTGEETQYF. The DNA for the CDR3 is TGTGCCAGCAGTTTACCCCCGACAGGGGAAGAGACCCAGTACTTC.

This clonotype turned up a few times. This chain links TRBV20-1 with TRBJ2-2; 7 nucleotides agree with TRBD1. Germline values: CDR1 DFQATT, CDR2 SNEGSKA (reference sequence). The CDR3 contains 13 residues. V was pared by 4 bases and J by 4 bases, with 3 bases of the junction left unmatched. DNA for the CDR3: TGCAGTGCTAACCAGGGGGTCACCGGGGAGCTGTTTTTT. This codes for CSANQGVTGELFF.

The V and J genes are TRBV7-2 and TRBJ2-5; D is unresolved. Germline values: CDR1 SGHTA, CDR2 FQGNSA. This CDR3 region has 14 residues. V lost 3 bases and J 6 bases, leaving 14 bases between the germline ends. Written as DNA, the CDR3 is TGTGCCAGCAGCTTGGACGAGGCGGTCAAGACCCAGTACTTC. It specifies CASSLDEAVKTQYF.

This sequence joins TRBV4-3 and TRBJ2-1; tentatively, D is TRBD2 (6 bases). Germline-derived CDR1 and CDR2 are LGHNA and YSLEER. Between the trimmed V and J ends, which lost 1 base and 4 bases, there was a span of 11 bases. The CDR3 loop spans 15 amino acids. The CDR3: CASSQARGTYNEQFF. The CDR3 DNA sequence: TGCGCCAGCAGCCAAGCTCGAGGGACTTACAATGAGCAGTTCTTC.

This clonotype has a handful of counts. The chain has TRBV5-1 and TRBJ2-1; D call uncertain. Germline-derived CDR1 and CDR2 are SGHRS and YFSETQ. Trimming pared 2 bases from V and 5 bases from J, leaving 2 bases between. This CDR3 comprises 11 residues. CDR3 loop: CASSFHNEQFF. The CDR3 coding sequence is TGCGCCAGCAGCTTCCACAATGAGCAGTTCTTC.

J is TRBJ2-4 and V is TRBV20-1, with TRBD2 matching 15 bases. Germline V CDR1 and CDR2: DFQATT, SNEGSKA (reference sequence). The CDR3 loop spans 17 amino acids. The V segment lost 3 bases and the J segment 6 bases; nucleotides outside the gene matches: 9. The CDR3: CSARARTSGGVGNIQYF. The DNA for the CDR3 is TGCAGTGCTAGGGCCCGGACTAGCGGGGGGGTGGGAAACATTCAGTACTTC.

The rearrangement links TRBV2 to TRBJ1-5; D remains unclear. This CDR3 is 14 amino acids long. Germline values: CDR1 SNHLY, CDR2 FYNNEI. V was shortened by 6 bases and J by 7 bases, with 16 bases between the two germline ends. CDR3 in DNA: TGTGCCAGCAGCGGGGATAGGGTCAACCAGCCCCAGCATTTT. Translated: CASSGDRVNQPQHF.

This sequence joins TRBV6-2 or TRBV6-3 and TRBJ1-5; no reliable D call. V was shortened by 4 bases and J by 2 bases, with 12 bases between the two germline ends. The CDR3 loop spans 15 amino acids. CDR1 and CDR2 (germline): MNHEY, SVGEGT. DNA for the CDR3: TGTGCCAGCAGTTCTGGGAACCTTGGCAATCAGCCCCAGCATTTT. Protein sequence: CASSSGNLGNQPQHF.

This clonotype has a handful of counts. J is TRBJ2-5 and V is TRBV28; 10 bases agree with TRBD1. This CDR3 has 14 amino acids. Germline trimming cut 8 bases from V and 6 bases from J; bases unmatched to any gene: 9. Germline lookup yields CDR1 MDHEN and CDR2 SYDVKM. CDR3 nucleotides: TGTGCCAGCCGTCAGGGACAGGGGATCAAGACCCAGTACTTC. It specifies CASRQGQGIKTQYF.